This T cell receptor beta chain is drawn from a study of shared clonotypes between healthy human individuals. Healthy HIV-negative adults with no recent acute infections or vaccinations were recruited as donors. From CD4+ cells came CD45RA+ naive and CD45RA-negative memory subsets. Sequencing used immunoSEQ multiplex PCR; TCRdb keeps in-frame clones, though not all of them. The table includes more than 2,000,000 clones, approximately 92% detected once. Study outcomes and limitations: Sequencing depth was a factor that was expected to affect clonotype sharing among donors.

The CDR3 runs to 13 residues. The V end lost 4 bases, the J end lost 1 base, and 7 bases lay between the germline ends. The germline gives CDR1 ENHRY, CDR2 SYGVKD. Regarding this clone: Its cognate antigen is unknown. The sample holds other DNA sequences that translate to the same CDR3.

V gene TRBV10-3 combines with J gene TRBJ1-1; tentative D call: TRBD1 (5 bases). The sequenced material came from naive CD4+ T cells sorted from blood. Noted subset: CD45RA+ positively selected. This TCR was recovered from a man in his late teens or twenties in good health. The DNA for the CDR3 is TGTGCCATCAGTGTGCAGGGGAACACTGAAGCTTTCTTT. This encodes CAISVQGNTEAFF.